The 29 T cell receptor beta chains below all came from one sample that was sequenced in a study of CD8+CD57+ T cells in acquired aplastic anemia. Selection for sequencing was limited to patients who had shown CD8+CD57+ cell expansion by flow cytometry. Using genomic DNA as the template, TCR beta VDJ and CDR3 profiling was carried out. Each CDR3 protein gets one entry after TCRdb re-called the reads with MiXCR. This sample carries around 200,000 distinct CDR3 sequences, approximately 48% of them seen once, and the ten largest clones take approximately 12%. Sequencing was performed on sorted CD4+, CD8+, or CD8+CD57+ T cells (not recorded which) from PBMCs. These TCRs come from a human donor with aplastic anemia.

The chain combines TRBV29-1 with TRBJ2-1; D is tentatively TRBD1 or TRBD2 (5 bases each). Trimming removed 1 base at V and 8 bases at J, with 12 bases between. This CDR3 is 13 amino acids long. Germline lookup yields CDR1 SQVTM and CDR2 ANQGSEA. The CDR3: CSVEVGLGDEQFF. CDR3 bases: TGCAGCGTTGAAGTTGGATTGGGGGATGAGCAGTTCTTC.

On this clonotype itself: The junction does not match germline at one end; this may be a read error. The chain is built from TRBV10-3 and TRBJ1-6; 10 positions agree with TRBD1. The V gene's germline CDR1 is ENHRY and CDR2 SYGVKD. This CDR3 is built from 15 residues. The CDR3 bases are TGTGCCAGCATCAGACAGGGGGCGCAAAATTTACCCCTCTACTTT. Its translation: CASIRQGAQNLPLYF.

Many counts were recorded for this clonotype. The gene calls are TRBV5-4 and TRBJ1-4; TRBD1 agrees at 7 bases. After removal of 4 bases from V and 1 base from J, the junction contained 7 bases not matched to a gene. Germline V lookup: CDR1 SGHNT, CDR2 YYREEE (reference sequence). The CDR3 runs to 16 residues. CDR3 in amino acids: CASSVGTAETNEKLFF. CDR3 DNA sequence: TGTGCCAGCAGCGTCGGGACAGCGGAAACTAATGAAAAACTGTTTTTT.

At least ten counts were recorded for this clonotype. The chain joins TRBV19 to TRBJ2-5; a possible D gene is TRBD2 (6 bases). Trimming shortened V by 5 bases and J by 2 bases, and 12 bases separated the two germline ends. Looked up from germline, CDR1 is LNHDA and CDR2 is SQIVND (reference sequence). The CDR3 is 14 residues long. CDR3: CASSRDAGQETQYF. The CDR3 bases are TGTGCCAGTAGTCGGGATGCGGGGCAAGAGACCCAGTACTTC. The full variable domain, rest sourced from reference TRBV19 and TRBJ2-5, is DGGITQSPKYLFRKEGQNVTLSCEQNLNHDAMYWYRQDPGQGLRLIYYSQIVNDFQKGDIAEGYSVSREKKESFPLTVTSAQKNPTAFYLCASSRDAGQETQYFGPGTRLLVL.

This chain uses TRBV10-3 with TRBJ2-2, with TRBD1 matching 8 bases. CDR1 is ENHRY, CDR2 SYGVKD, per germline. This CDR3 region has 17 residues. The V gene end was trimmed by 0 bases and the J gene end by 5 bases; junction bases not matched to a gene: 8. CDR3 loop: CAISESTDRAETGELFF. DNA of the CDR3: TGTGCCATCAGTGAGTCTACGGACAGGGCGGAGACCGGGGAGCTGTTTTTT.

The chain is built from TRBV28 and TRBJ1-1; D is possibly TRBD1 (5 bases). Germline V gene sequence: CDR1 MDHEN, CDR2 SYDVKM. V dropped 10 bases and J dropped 8 bases, with 17 bases sitting between them. This CDR3 contains 12 residues. The CDR3 sequence: CATGSGDAEAFF. In nucleotides, the CDR3 is TGTGCCACCGGTTCGGGGGATGCGGAAGCTTTCTTT.

This clonotype was found many times. This chain joins TRBV20-1 and TRBJ1-2; D remains ambiguous. Trimming removed 6 bases at V and 10 bases at J, with 24 bases between. Germline CDR1 is DFQATT and CDR2 is SNEGSKA (reference sequence). The CDR3 runs to 14 residues. The CDR3 DNA reads TGCAGTGCCACCGGGTCGTGGCCCGAGAGTGACTACACCTTC. Translated: CSATGSWPESDYTF.

In this sample, this clonotype turned up many times. The chain links TRBV20-1 to TRBJ1-5; D is unclear. Germline CDR1 DFQATT, CDR2 SNEGSKA (reference sequence). The V end was cut by 7 bases, the J end by 10 bases, with 20 bases between. CDR3 length: 13 residues. The CDR3 is CSGKAGDISPQHF. Here the CDR3 DNA reads TGCAGTGGTAAAGCCGGTGATATCAGTCCCCAGCATTTT.

The V call is TRBV10-2, the J call TRBJ2-7; TRBD2 matches 8 bases. This CDR3 contains 13 residues. The germline CDR1 and CDR2 sequences are WSHSY and SAAADI. J lost 0 bases, V lost 6 bases, and 1 base had no gene match. This CDR3 is CASRRGASYEQYF. In DNA form, the CDR3 reads TGCGCCAGCAGGCGGGGGGCCTCCTACGAGCAGTACTTC.

This sequence joins TRBV2 and TRBJ1-2; possible D gene TRBD1, 6 bases. CDR3 length equals 13 residues. The germline V gene has CDR1 SNHLY and CDR2 FYNNEI. V dropped 2 bases and J dropped 5 bases, with 9 bases sitting between them. CDR3 in amino acids: CASSETGIYGYTF. The CDR3 region has the DNA TGTGCCAGCAGTGAAACAGGGATTTATGGCTACACCTTC.

The chain combines TRBV24-1 with TRBJ2-3; D gene unclear. Deletions cut 4 bases from V and 3 bases from J, with 10 bases between. CDR1 KGHDR and CDR2 SFDVKD come from the germline V gene. The CDR3 extends over 14 amino acids. The CDR3 loop reads CATSEQIGTDTQYF. For the CDR3, the DNA is TGTGCCACCAGTGAGCAAATTGGGACAGATACGCAGTATTTT.

The rearrangement links TRBV25-1 to TRBJ2-2; no clear D. This CDR3 has 14 amino acids. Between the trimmed V and J ends, which lost 4 bases and 4 bases, there was a span of 10 bases. The germline CDR1 and CDR2 sequences are MGHDK and SYGVNS. CDR3 sequence (DNA): TGTGCCAGCAGTGTGGACCTAATCACCGGGGAGCTGTTTTTT. This translates into CASSVDLITGELFF.

The chain is built from TRBV29-1 and TRBJ1-1; 11 nucleotides agree with TRBD1. J lost 14 bases, V lost 5 bases, and 10 bases had no gene match. Germline assignment: CDR1 SQVTM and CDR2 ANQGSEA. The CDR3 extends over 12 amino acids. CDR3 nucleotide sequence: TGCAGCGTTTCGGGACAGGGGGGTAGGGCCTTCTTT. It translates to CSVSGQGGRAFF.

This clonotype occurred many times. The V call is TRBV7-3, the J call TRBJ1-2; D is perhaps TRBD1 (5 bases). This CDR3 region has 14 residues. The V gene lost 4 bases and the J gene lost 8 bases, with 17 bases spanning the gap. Germline V gives CDR1 SGHTA, CDR2 FQGTGA. CDR3 protein: CASSSLPGVGGYTF. The CDR3 bases are TGTGCCAGCAGCTCCCTGCCGGGGGTCGGCGGCTACACCTTC. The full variable domain, completed using reference TRBV7-3 and TRBJ1-2, is GAGVSQTPSNKVTEKGKYVELRCDPISGHTALYWYRQSLGQGPEFLIYFQGTGAADDSGLPNDRFFAVRPEGSVSTLKIQRTERGDSAVYLCASSSLPGVGGYTFGSGTRLTVV.

A single count supports this clonotype. V and J are TRBV2 and TRBJ2-1, with a possible D match to TRBD1 (6 bases). Germline V gene lookup returns CDR1 SNHLY and CDR2 FYNNEI. The CDR3 runs 13 residues. V dropped 2 bases and J dropped 12 bases, with 14 bases sitting between them. CDR3 sequence: CASSEFMTRGQFF. CDR3 DNA sequence: TGTGCCAGCAGTGAATTTATGACCAGGGGGCAGTTCTTC.

The sample holds many counts of this clonotype. The chain links TRBV6-1 to TRBJ1-3; D gene uncertain. Trimming stripped 2 bases from V and 2 bases from J, with 7 bases between. The CDR3 runs to 14 residues. The germline CDR1 and CDR2 sequences are MNHNS and SASEGT. For the CDR3, the DNA is TGTGCCAGCAGTGAATCCTTCACTGGAAACACCATATATTTT. This gives the protein CASSESFTGNTIYF.

The V gene is TRBV19, the J gene TRBJ2-1, with 11 bases that match TRBD2. Germline CDR1 LNHDA, CDR2 SQIVND (reference sequence). V lost 2 bases, J lost 4 bases, and 13 bases stayed unmatched. CDR3 length equals 19 residues. Here the CDR3 reads CASSIPSSGGSYNYNEQFF. CDR3 in DNA: TGTGCCAGTAGTATACCGTCTAGCGGGGGGTCCTACAATTACAATGAGCAGTTCTTC. Full variable domain (remainder filled in from reference TRBV19 and TRBJ2-1): DGGITQSPKYLFRKEGQNVTLSCEQNLNHDAMYWYRQDPGQGLRLIYYSQIVNDFQKGDIAEGYSVSREKKESFPLTVTSAQKNPTAFYLCASSIPSSGGSYNYNEQFFGPGTRLTVL.

V usage is TRBV20-1 and J usage is TRBJ2-1; TRBD1 aligns across 8 bases. The germline V gene has CDR1 DFQATT and CDR2 SNEGSKA (reference sequence). The CDR3 extends over 13 amino acids. V trimming: 3 bases; J trimming: 8 bases; junction bases outside the gene matches: 6. This chain's CDR3 is CSARYDRGHEQFF. As DNA, the CDR3 is TGCAGTGCTAGGTATGACAGGGGCCATGAGCAGTTCTTC.

The sample holds a few counts of this clonotype. The chain is built from TRBV15 and TRBJ2-7; D is possibly TRBD1 or TRBD2 (5 bases each). In germline, CDR1 is LNHNV, CDR2 YYDKDF (reference sequence). This CDR3 has 15 residues. Deletions cut 1 base from V and 0 bases from J, with 10 bases between. As DNA, the CDR3 is TGTGCCACCAGCAGAGGTCCAGGGACCTCCTACGAGCAGTACTTC. Its translation is CATSRGPGTSYEQYF.

V is TRBV2 and J is TRBJ2-1, with a weak D call TRBD2 (5 bases). Looked up from germline, CDR1 is SNHLY and CDR2 is FYNNEI. The CDR3 loop spans 12 amino acids. The CDR3 protein is CTVRGAYNEQFF. DNA for the CDR3: TGTACGGTACGGGGAGCTTACAATGAGCAGTTCTTC.

The V and J genes are TRBV24-1 and TRBJ2-5; 11 bases line up with TRBD2. The V segment lost 5 bases and the J segment 2 bases; nucleotides outside the gene matches: 9. CDR3 size: 17 residues. Germline values: CDR1 KGHDR, CDR2 SFDVKD. In nucleotides, the CDR3 is TGTGCCACCAGTGCTACTAGCGGGGGACTCGAACAAGAGACCCAGTACTTC. It encodes CATSATSGGLEQETQYF.

This clonotype has just a few counts. The gene calls are TRBV7-9 and TRBJ1-2; tentative D call: TRBD1 (6 bases). Trimming left V 4 bases short and J 8 bases short, with 8 bases between. The germline gives CDR1 SEHNR, CDR2 FQNEAQ (reference sequence). The CDR3 spans 11 residues. CDR3 DNA sequence: TGTGCCAGCAGCTATCAGGGGGGCTACACCTTC. Residues: CASSYQGGYTF.

The chain carries TRBV7-8 and TRBJ1-6, with 9 bases matching TRBD1. Trimming removed 5 bases from V and 3 bases from J; junction bases left unmatched: 8. From germline, CDR1 is SGHVS and CDR2 FQNEAQ. The CDR3 runs 17 residues. The CDR3 spells CASSKEQGAIYNSPLHF. The DNA of the CDR3 is TGTGCCAGCAGCAAGGAACAGGGGGCAATCTATAATTCACCCCTCCACTTT.

This clonotype was recorded many times. This rearrangement joins TRBV9 to TRBJ2-3; 9 bases line up with TRBD2. Germline assignment: CDR1 SGDLS and CDR2 YYNGEE. Germline trimming cut 3 bases from V and 2 bases from J; bases unmatched to any gene: 4. This CDR3 is 15 amino acids long. The CDR3 spells CASSAAGGITDTQYF. The DNA of the CDR3 is TGTGCCAGCAGCGCCGCGGGGGGGATCACAGATACGCAGTATTTT.

This clonotype was recorded at least ten times. This rearrangement joins TRBV7-9 to TRBJ2-2; D possibly uses TRBD1 or TRBD2 (5 bases each). Germline-derived CDR1 and CDR2 are SEHNR and FQNEAQ (reference sequence). V gave up 4 bases and J gave up 1 base, with 13 bases separating them. The CDR3 runs to 16 residues. The CDR3: CASSSPVGGNTGELFF. CDR3 nucleotides: TGTGCCAGCAGCTCCCCCGTTGGGGGGAACACCGGGGAGCTGTTTTTT.

This clonotype was picked up a small number of times. The V and J genes are TRBV29-1 and TRBJ1-1; D may be TRBD1 (6 bases). Germline values: CDR1 SQVTM, CDR2 ANQGSEA. This CDR3 has 12 amino acids. V lost 7 bases and J 10 bases, leaving 19 bases between the germline ends. The CDR3 sequence is CSEIQGETGAFF. The DNA for the CDR3 is TGCAGCGAGATACAGGGTGAAACGGGAGCTTTCTTT.

In this sample, this clonotype turned up many times. Here the CDR3 reads CASRRTSGSTDTQYF. DNA for the CDR3: TGTGCCAGCAGACGGACTAGCGGGAGCACAGATACGCAGTATTTT. This sequence joins TRBV6-2 or TRBV6-3 and TRBJ2-3; 11 bases are a match to TRBD2. The germline V gene encodes CDR1 MNHEY and CDR2 SVGEGT. V was clipped by 6 bases and J by 0 bases; unmatched bases: 2. The CDR3 spans 15 residues.

This clonotype was observed at least ten times. The chain uses TRBV7-6 and TRBJ2-7, with 13 bases aligning to TRBD2. Per germline, CDR1 SGHVS and CDR2 FNYEAQ. This CDR3 region has 15 residues. After removal of 5 bases from V and 4 bases from J, the junction contained 5 bases not matched to a gene. The CDR3, as DNA: TGTGCCAGCAGCAAACTAGCGGGGGGGCCTTACGAGCAGTACTTC. Protein sequence: CASSKLAGGPYEQYF.

This clonotype was found many times. This chain uses TRBV12-3 or TRBV12-4 with TRBJ1-3; D call uncertain. This CDR3 region has 14 residues. Trimming pared 1 base from V and 0 bases from J, leaving 4 bases between. The CDR3 loop is CASSLGSSGNTIYF. In DNA, the CDR3 is TGTGCCAGCAGTTTAGGCAGCTCTGGAAACACCATATATTTT.